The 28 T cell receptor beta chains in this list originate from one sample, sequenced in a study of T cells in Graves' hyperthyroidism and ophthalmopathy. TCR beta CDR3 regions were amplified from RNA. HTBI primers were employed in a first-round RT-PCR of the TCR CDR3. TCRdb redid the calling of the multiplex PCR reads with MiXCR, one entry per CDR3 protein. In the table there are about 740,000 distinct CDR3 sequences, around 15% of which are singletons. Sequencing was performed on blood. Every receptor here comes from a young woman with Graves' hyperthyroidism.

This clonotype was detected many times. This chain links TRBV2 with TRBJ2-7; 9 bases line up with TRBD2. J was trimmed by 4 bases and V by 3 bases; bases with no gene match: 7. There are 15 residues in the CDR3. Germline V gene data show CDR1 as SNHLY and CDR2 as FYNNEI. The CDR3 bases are TGTGCCAGCAGTGATACGGCGGGAGGGACGTACGAGCAGTACTTC. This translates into CASSDTAGGTYEQYF.

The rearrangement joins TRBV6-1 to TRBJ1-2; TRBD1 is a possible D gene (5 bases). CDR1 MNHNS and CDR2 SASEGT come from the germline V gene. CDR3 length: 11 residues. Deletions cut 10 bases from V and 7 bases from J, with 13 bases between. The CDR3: CAIHGGAGYTF. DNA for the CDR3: TGTGCCATCCATGGGGGAGCTGGCTACACCTTC.

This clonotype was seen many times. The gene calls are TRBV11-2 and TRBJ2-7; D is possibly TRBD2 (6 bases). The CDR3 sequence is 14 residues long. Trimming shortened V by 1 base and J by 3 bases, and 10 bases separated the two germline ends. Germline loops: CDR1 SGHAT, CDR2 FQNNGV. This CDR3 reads CASSLGSGLYEQYF. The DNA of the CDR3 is TGTGCCAGCAGCTTAGGTAGCGGCCTCTACGAGCAGTACTTC.

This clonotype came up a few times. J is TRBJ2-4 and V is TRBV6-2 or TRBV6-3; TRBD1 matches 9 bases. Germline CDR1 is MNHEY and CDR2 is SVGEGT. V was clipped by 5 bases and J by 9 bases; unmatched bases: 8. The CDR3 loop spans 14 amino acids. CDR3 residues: CASSGQGLKGIQYF. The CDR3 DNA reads TGTGCCAGCAGTGGACAGGGGTTAAAAGGCATTCAGTACTTC.

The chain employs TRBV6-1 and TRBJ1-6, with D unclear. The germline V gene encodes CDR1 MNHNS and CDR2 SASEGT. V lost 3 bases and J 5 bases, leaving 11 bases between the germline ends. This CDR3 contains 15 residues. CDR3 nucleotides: TGTGCCAGCAGTGAGTCGACGGCAAATAATTCACCCCTCCACTTT. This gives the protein CASSESTANNSPLHF.

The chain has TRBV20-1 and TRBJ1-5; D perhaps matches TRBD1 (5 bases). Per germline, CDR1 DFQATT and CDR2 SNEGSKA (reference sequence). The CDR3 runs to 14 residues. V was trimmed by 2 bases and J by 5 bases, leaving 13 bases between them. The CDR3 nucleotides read TGCAGTGCTAGACCGGGACCTTCGGATCAGCCCCAGCATTTT. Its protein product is CSARPGPSDQPQHF.

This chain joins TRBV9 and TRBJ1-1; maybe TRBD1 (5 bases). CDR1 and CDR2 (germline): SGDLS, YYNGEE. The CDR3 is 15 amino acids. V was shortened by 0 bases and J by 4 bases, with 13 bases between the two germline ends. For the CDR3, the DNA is TGTGCCAGCAGCGTAGACGCCAGGGAAGGCACTGAAGCTTTCTTT. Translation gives CASSVDAREGTEAFF.

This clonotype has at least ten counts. This CDR3 reads CASSYRDEGYQPQHF. The CDR3 DNA reads as TGTGCCAGCTCGTACCGGGACGAGGGCTATCAGCCCCAGCATTTT. The chain employs TRBV18 and TRBJ1-5; TRBD1 is a possible D gene (5 bases). CDR1 and CDR2 from the germline V gene are KGHSH and LQKENI. Trimming removed 6 bases from V and 5 bases from J, with 17 bases in between. This CDR3 is 15 amino acids long. The full variable domain, in which reference TRBV18 and TRBJ1-5 provide the parts outside the CDR3, is NAGVMQNPRHLVRRRGQEARLRCSPMKGHSHVYWYRQLPEEGLKFMVYLQKENIIDESGMPKERFSAEFPKEGPSILRIQQVVRGDSAAYFCASSYRDEGYQPQHFGDGTRLSIL.

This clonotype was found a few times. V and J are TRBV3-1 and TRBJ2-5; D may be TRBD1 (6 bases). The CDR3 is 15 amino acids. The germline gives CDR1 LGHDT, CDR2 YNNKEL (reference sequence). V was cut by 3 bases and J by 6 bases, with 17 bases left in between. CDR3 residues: CASSQFSGQGKTQYF. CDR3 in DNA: TGTGCCAGCAGCCAGTTCTCGGGACAAGGAAAGACCCAGTACTTC.

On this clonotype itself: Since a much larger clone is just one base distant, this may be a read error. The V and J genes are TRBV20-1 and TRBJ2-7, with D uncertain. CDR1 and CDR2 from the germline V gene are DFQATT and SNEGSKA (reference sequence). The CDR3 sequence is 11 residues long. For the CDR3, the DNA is TGCGGTGCTCGCGCTGCTTACGAGCAGTACTTC. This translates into CGARAAYEQYF.

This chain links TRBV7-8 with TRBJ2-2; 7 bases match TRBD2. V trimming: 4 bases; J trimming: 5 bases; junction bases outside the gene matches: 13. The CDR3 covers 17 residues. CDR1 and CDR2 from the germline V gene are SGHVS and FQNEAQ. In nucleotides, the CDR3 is TGTGCCAGCAGCTCATGGGGCGGGAGATCAGATACCGGGGAGCTGTTTTTT. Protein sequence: CASSSWGGRSDTGELFF. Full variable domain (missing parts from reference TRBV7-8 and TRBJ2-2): GAGVSQSPRYKVAKRGQDVALRCDPISGHVSLFWYQQALGQGPEFLTYFQNEAQLDKSGLPSDRFFAERPEGSVSTLKIQRTQQEDSAVYLCASSSWGGRSDTGELFFGEGSRLTVL.

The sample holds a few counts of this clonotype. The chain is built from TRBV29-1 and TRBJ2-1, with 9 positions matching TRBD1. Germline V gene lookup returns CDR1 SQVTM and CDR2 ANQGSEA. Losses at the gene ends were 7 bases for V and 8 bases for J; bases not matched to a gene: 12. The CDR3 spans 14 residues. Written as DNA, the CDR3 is TGCAGCGGAAGATCCGGGACAGGGCTTTATGAGCAGTTCTTC. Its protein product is CSGRSGTGLYEQFF.

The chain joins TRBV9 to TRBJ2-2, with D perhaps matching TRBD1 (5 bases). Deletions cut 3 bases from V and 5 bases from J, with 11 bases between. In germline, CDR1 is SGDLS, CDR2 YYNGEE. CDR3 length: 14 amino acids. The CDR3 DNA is TGTGCCAGCAGCGGCCCTCGACAGACCGGGGAGCTGTTTTTT. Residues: CASSGPRQTGELFF.

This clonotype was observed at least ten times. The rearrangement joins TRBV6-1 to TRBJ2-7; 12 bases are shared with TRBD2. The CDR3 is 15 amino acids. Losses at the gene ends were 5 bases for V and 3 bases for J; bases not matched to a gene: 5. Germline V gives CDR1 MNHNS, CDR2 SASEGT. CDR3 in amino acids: CASSPRTSGNYEQYF. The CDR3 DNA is TGTGCCAGCAGTCCCCGGACTAGCGGGAACTACGAGCAGTACTTC.

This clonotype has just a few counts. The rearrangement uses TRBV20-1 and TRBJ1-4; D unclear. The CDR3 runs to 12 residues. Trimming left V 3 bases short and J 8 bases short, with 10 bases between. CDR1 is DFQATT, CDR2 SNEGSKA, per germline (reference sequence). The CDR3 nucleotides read TGCAGTGCTAGGGAGGGTAGCGAAAAACTGTTTTTT. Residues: CSAREGSEKLFF.

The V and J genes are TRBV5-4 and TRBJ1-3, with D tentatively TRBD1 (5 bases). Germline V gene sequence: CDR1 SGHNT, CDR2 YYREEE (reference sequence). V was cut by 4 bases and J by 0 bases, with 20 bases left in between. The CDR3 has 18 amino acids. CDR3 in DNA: TGTGCCAGCAGCGACGCCAGGGCGTCGGGGCGCTCTGGAAACACCATATATTTT. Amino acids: CASSDARASGRSGNTIYF.

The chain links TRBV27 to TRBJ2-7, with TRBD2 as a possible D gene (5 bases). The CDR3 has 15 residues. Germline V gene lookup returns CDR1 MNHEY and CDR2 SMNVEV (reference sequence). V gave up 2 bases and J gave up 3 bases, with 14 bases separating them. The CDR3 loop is CASSLVVSGVYEQYF. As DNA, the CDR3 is TGTGCCAGCAGTTTAGTGGTGAGCGGCGTCTACGAGCAGTACTTC.

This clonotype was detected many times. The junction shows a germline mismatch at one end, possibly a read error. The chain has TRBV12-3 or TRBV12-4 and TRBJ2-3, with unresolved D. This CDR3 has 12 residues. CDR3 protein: CASNLNTDTQYF. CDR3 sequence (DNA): TGTGCCAGCAATTTAAACACAGATACGCAGTATTTT.

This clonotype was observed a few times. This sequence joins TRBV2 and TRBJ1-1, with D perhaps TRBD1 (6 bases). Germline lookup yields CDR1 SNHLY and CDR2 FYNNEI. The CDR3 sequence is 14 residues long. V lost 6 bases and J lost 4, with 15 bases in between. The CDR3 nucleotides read TGTGCCAGCAGCACAGGGTTCCTGGGCACTGAAGCTTTCTTT. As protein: CASSTGFLGTEAFF.

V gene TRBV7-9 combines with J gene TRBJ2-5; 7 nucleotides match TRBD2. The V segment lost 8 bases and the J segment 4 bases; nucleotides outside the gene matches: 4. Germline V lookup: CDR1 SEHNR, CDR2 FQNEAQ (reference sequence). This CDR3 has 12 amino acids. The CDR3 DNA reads TGTGCCAGCGCGGGAGCAGGAGAGACCCAGTACTTC. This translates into CASAGAGETQYF.

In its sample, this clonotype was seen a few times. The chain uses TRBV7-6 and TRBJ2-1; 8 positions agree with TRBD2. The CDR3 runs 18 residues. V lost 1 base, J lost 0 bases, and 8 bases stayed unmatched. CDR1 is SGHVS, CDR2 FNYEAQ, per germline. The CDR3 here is CASSLGYPRGGSYNEQFF. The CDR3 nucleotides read TGTGCCAGCAGCTTAGGCTATCCCCGGGGGGGCTCCTACAATGAGCAGTTCTTC.

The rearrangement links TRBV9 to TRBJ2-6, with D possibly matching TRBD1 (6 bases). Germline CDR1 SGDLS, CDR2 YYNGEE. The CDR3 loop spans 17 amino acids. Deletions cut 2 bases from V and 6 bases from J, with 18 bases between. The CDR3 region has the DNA TGTGCCAGCAGCGTTAAGGACAGCTCCCCTGCGGCCAACGTCCTGACTTTC. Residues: CASSVKDSSPAANVLTF.

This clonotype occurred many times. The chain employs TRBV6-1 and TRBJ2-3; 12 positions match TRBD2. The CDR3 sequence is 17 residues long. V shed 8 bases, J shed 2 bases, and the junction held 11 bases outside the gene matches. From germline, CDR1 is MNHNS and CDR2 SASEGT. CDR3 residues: CASDPWGLAGFTDTQYF. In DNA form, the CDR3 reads TGTGCCAGCGACCCCTGGGGACTAGCGGGCTTCACAGATACGCAGTATTTT.

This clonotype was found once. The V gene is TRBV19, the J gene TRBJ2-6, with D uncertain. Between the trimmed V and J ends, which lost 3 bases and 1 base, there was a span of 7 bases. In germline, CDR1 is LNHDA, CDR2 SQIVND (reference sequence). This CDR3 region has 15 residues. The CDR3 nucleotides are TGTGCCAGTAGTATTTCGGGTTCTGGGGCCAACGTCCTGACTTTC. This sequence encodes CASSISGSGANVLTF.

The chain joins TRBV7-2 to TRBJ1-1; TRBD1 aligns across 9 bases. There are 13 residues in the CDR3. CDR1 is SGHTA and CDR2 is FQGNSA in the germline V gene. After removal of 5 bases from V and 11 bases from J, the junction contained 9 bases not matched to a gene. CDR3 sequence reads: CASSPQGALAAFF. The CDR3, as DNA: TGTGCCAGCAGCCCACAGGGGGCGCTTGCGGCTTTCTTT.

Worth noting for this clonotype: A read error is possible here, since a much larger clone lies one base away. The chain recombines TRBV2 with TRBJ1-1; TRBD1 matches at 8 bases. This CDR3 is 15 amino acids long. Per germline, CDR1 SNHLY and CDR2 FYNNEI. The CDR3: CVSSERGDRGTEAFF. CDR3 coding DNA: TGTGTCAGCAGTGAAAGGGGCGACAGGGGCACTGAAGCTTTCTTT.

CDR3 in amino acids: CASSISGQGSMGNQPQHF. CDR3 nucleotides: TGTGCCAGTAGTATATCGGGACAGGGGAGTATGGGCAATCAGCCCCAGCATTTT. The chain recombines TRBV19 with TRBJ1-5; 10 positions match TRBD1. Germline loops: CDR1 LNHDA, CDR2 SQIVND (reference sequence). The CDR3 extends over 18 amino acids. V dropped 2 bases and J dropped 2; count of bases not matched to a gene: 9.

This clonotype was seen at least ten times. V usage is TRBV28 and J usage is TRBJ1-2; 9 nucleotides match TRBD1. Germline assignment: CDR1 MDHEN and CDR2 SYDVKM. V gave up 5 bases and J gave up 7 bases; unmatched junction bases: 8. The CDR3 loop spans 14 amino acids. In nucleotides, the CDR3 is TGTGCCAGCAGTCACGGACAGGGGTGGGCTGGCTACACCTTC. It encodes CASSHGQGWAGYTF.